There are a few counts of the clone carrying this T cell receptor (beta chain). The antigen is not known. This entry comes from a study of identical twins. V lost 6 bases and J lost 8, with 20 bases in between. The germline CDR1 and CDR2 sequences are KGHSH and LQKENI. The CDR3 extends over 15 amino acids. cDNA molecules carried unique molecular identifiers, and template switching added a universal primer site. MiXCR was run by TCRdb on the 5' RACE reads, yielding one entry per CDR3 protein. This table holds 200,000 to 250,000 distinct CDR3 sequences, 6.5% to 8.5% found once. Study-wide findings and caveats: Conclusions were based on cross-sectional statistical analysis, without following the same donors.

Healthy Caucasians provided all donations. These records were also assigned to another study, of yellow fever vaccine responses in identical twins. That paper notes: Vaccine-induced T cell responses in twins were reportedly observed to appear partly convergent, partly personalized.

The chain joins TRBV18 to TRBJ2-1; D is perhaps TRBD1 or TRBD2 (5 bases each). Sequenced sample: memory (CD45RO+) T cells sorted from blood. This clonotype originated in a woman aged 18-29 years in good health. CDR3 in DNA: TGTGCCAGCTCTTGGGACGGCCAGGGTTTGGATGAGCAGTTCTTC. The encoded protein is CASSWDGQGLDEQFF.